The rows below give T cell receptor beta chains drawn from one sample of a study of blood T cell repertoires in COVID-19. The assay was immunoSEQ multiplex PCR, and TCRdb's table has in-frame clones only and misses some. The profile shows approximately 260,000 clones, 70% to 85% of them singletons. The source material was peripheral blood. These receptors all stem from a woman of 80 years or more with active or convalescent COVID-19. The CDR3 runs from the conserved cysteine through the conserved F or W. Each record gives: J gene, clone size, V gene, D gene, CDR3 DNA, CDR3 protein. The D gene is left open where the match is weak. Rows give clone size only sometimes, using once, few, many, or a class for an expanded clone.

J: TRBJ2-7
size: NA
V: TRBV6-1
D: NA
DNA: TGTGCCAGCAGTGAAGGGACTTCCTACGAGCAGTACTTC
CDR3: CASSEGTSYEQYF

J: TRBJ2-6
size: NA
V: TRBV5-5
D: NA
DNA: TGTGCCAGCAGTTTGGACAGCTCTGGGGCCAACGTCCTGACTTTC
CDR3: CASSLDSSGANVLTF

J: TRBJ1-1
size: NA
V: TRBV5-1
D: TRBD1
DNA: TGCGCCAGCAGAACCGGGACAGGGGGCTTCTACACTGAAGCTTTCTTT
CDR3: CASRTGTGGFYTEAFF

J: TRBJ1-1
size: NA
V: TRBV11-2
D: NA
DNA: TGTGCCAGCAGCCGACAGGTGGAAGCTTTCTTT
CDR3: CASSRQVEAFF

J: TRBJ2-3
size: NA
V: TRBV5-1
D: NA
DNA: TGCGCCAGCAGCCCATTAGCGTCTAGCACAGATACGCAGTATTTT
CDR3: CASSPLASSTDTQYF

J: TRBJ2-7
size: NA
V: TRBV9
D: NA
DNA: TGTGCCAGCAGTCGTAGCTCCGGGTTTAGGAGCTCCTACGAGCAGTACTTC
CDR3: CASSRSSGFRSSYEQYF

J: TRBJ1-1
size: NA
V: TRBV28
D: TRBD1
DNA: TGTGCCAGCAGTTTACATACCGGGACAGGGGACACTGAAGCTTTCTTT
CDR3: CASSLHTGTGDTEAFF

J: TRBJ1-2
size: NA
V: TRBV5-4
D: TRBD1
DNA: TGTGCCAGCAACCAAGGGACAGGGGGCAGCTATGGCTACACCTTC
CDR3: CASNQGTGGSYGYTF

J: TRBJ2-7
size: NA
V: TRBV9
D: NA
DNA: TGTGCCAGCAGCGTCTCAGCGGGCTACGAGCAGTACTTC
CDR3: CASSVSAGYEQYF

J: TRBJ1-6
size: NA
V: TRBV5-1
D: TRBD1
DNA: TGCGCCAGCAGCTTGATCGGGACAGGGGATTCACCCCTCCACTTT
CDR3: CASSLIGTGDSPLHF

J: TRBJ2-3
size: NA
V: TRBV2
D: NA
DNA: TGTGCCAGCAGAAAAACAGGAAGCACAGATACGCAGTATTTT
CDR3: CASRKTGSTDTQYF

J: TRBJ2-5
size: once
V: TRBV7-9
D: NA
DNA: TGTGCCAGCAGCCTCGGGACTCACCAAGAGACCCAGTACTTC
CDR3: CASSLGTHQETQYF

J: TRBJ1-6
size: NA
V: TRBV15
D: NA
DNA: TGTGCCACCAGCAGCTCAGGGGTAGGTAATTCACCCCTCCACTTT
CDR3: CATSSSGVGNSPLHF

J: TRBJ1-1
size: NA
V: TRBV19
D: NA
DNA: TGTGCCAGTAGTTCCCCGAGGTTAGGTGCCACTGAAGCTTTCTTT
CDR3: CASSSPRLGATEAFF

J: TRBJ2-1
size: NA
V: TRBV25-1
D: NA
DNA: TGTGCCAGCAGTAGCACATACACCGGGAATGAGCAGTTCTTC
CDR3: CASSSTYTGNEQFF

J: TRBJ1-1
size: NA
V: TRBV6-5
D: NA
DNA: TGTGCCAGCACCCCGTCCTTGAACACTGAAGCTTTCTTT
CDR3: CASTPSLNTEAFF

J: TRBJ1-4
size: NA
V: TRBV7-8
D: NA
DNA: TGTGCCAGCAGCTTACGCAGCAGGGCCAATGAAAAACTGTTTTTT
CDR3: CASSLRSRANEKLFF

J: TRBJ2-1
size: NA
V: TRBV27
D: TRBD2
DNA: TGTGCCAGCAGGGGACTAGCGGGAAGTAATGAGCAGTTCTTC
CDR3: CASRGLAGSNEQFF